This T cell receptor (beta chain) was recovered during a study of a mutant IDH1 vaccine in newly diagnosed glioma. In the study overall: The initiation of vaccination occurred 4-6 weeks after radiotherapy alone, or with temozolomide cycles. Beforehand, treatment had been radiotherapy, temozolomide, or both; the majority received both. It was at week 35 that visit V12 occurred, and at week 47 that visit V13 did. General study points: Induction of immune responses by the vaccine occurred in approximately 93% of patients.

Produced via immunoSEQ multiplex PCR; TCRdb's table is partial and in-frame only. The repertoire has 25,000 to 30,000 clones, more than 60% of them found once; the top ten carry just over 7.5%. Noted time point: week 35, safety follow-up. What each vaccine dose contained was 300 ug of mutant IDH1 20-mer peptide, accompanied by topical imiquimod. Details on this clone: Antigen specificity is unknown.

This sequence originates from a man aged 45-65 years with glioma. Sequenced here: PBMCs, sampled from a glioma patient whose treatment included an IDH1 peptide vaccine.

The CDR3 protein is CASSETGSTDTQYF. The CDR3 DNA sequence: TGTGCCAGCAGTGAGACAGGCAGCACAGATACGCAGTATTTT. The chain has TRBV6-4 and TRBJ2-3; D is perhaps TRBD1 (6 bases). The CDR3 consists of 14 residues. With 3 bases removed from V and 0 bases from J, the gap between germline ends came to 7 bases. Germline assignment: CDR1 MRHNA and CDR2 SNTAGT.